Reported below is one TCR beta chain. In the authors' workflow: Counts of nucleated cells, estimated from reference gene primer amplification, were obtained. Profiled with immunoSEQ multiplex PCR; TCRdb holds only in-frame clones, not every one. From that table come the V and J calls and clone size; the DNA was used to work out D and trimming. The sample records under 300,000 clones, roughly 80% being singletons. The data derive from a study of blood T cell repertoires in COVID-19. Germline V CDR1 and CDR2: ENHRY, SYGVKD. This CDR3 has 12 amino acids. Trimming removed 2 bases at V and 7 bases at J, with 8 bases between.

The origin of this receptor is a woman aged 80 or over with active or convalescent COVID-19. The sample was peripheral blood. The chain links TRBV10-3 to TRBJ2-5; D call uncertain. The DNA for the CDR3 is TGTGCCATCAGTGAGGCCCGAGGGACCCAGTACTTC. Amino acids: CAISEARGTQYF.